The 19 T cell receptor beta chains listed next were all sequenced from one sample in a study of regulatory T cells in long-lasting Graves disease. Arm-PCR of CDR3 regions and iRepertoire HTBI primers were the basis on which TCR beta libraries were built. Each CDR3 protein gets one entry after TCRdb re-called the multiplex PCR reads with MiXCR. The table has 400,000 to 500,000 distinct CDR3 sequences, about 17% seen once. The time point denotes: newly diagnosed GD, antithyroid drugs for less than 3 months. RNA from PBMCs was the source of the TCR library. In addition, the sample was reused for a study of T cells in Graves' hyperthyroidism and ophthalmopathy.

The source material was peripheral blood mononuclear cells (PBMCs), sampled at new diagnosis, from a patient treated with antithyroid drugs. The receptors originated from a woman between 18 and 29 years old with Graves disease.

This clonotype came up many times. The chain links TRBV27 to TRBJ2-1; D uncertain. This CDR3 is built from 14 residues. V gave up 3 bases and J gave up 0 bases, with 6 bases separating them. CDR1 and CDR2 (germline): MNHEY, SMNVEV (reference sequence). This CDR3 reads CASSLPDSYNEQFF. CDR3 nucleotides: TGTGCCAGCAGTTTGCCGGACTCCTACAATGAGCAGTTCTTC.

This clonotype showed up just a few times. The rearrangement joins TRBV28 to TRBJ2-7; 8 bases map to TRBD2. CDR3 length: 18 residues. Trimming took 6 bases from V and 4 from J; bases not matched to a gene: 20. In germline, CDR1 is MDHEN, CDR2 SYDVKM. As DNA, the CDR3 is TGTGCCAGCAGCTCTACCCCCTTTAGCGGGGTTGAGCGGTACGAGCAGTACTTC. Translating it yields CASSSTPFSGVERYEQYF.

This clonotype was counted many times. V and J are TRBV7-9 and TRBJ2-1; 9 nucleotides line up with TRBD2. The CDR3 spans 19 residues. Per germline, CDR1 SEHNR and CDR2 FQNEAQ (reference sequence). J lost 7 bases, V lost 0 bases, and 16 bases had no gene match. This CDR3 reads CASSLASSRREGTTNEQFF. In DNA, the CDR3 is TGTGCCAGCAGCTTAGCGAGCAGCAGGCGGGAGGGGACCACTAATGAGCAGTTCTTC.

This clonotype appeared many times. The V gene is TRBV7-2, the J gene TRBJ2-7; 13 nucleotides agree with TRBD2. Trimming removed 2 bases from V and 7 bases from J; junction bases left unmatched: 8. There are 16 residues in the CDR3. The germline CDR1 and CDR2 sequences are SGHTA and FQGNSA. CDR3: CASSLKGTSGILEQYF. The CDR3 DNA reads TGTGCCAGCAGCTTAAAGGGGACTAGCGGGATCCTGGAGCAGTACTTC.

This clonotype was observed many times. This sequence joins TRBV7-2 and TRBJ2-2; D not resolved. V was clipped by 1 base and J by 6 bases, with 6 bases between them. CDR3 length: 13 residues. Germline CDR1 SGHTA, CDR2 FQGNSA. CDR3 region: CASSLVVPGELFF. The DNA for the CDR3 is TGTGCCAGCAGCTTAGTGGTTCCCGGGGAGCTGTTTTTT.

The CDR3 nucleotides are TGCAGTGCTAGAGGAGGAGGACAGGGGATACTTGAAGCTTTCTTT. It specifies CSARGGGQGILEAFF. The rearrangement joins TRBV20-1 to TRBJ1-1, with 9 bases matching TRBD1. The CDR3 extends over 15 amino acids. CDR1 and CDR2 (germline): DFQATT, SNEGSKA (reference sequence). Trimming cost V 1 base and J 7 bases; bases outside gene matches: 10.

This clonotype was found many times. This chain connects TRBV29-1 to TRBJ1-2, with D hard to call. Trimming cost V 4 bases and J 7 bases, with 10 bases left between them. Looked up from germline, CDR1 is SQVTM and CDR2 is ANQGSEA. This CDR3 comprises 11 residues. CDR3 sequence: CSVAHLGGYTF. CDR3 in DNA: TGCAGCGTTGCCCACTTGGGTGGCTACACCTTC.

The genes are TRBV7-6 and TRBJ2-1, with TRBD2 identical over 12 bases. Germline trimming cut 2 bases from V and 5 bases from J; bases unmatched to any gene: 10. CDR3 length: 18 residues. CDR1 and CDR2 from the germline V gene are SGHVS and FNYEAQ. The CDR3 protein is CASSLSLAGGPPHNEQFF. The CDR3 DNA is TGTGCCAGCAGCTTAAGTCTAGCGGGAGGGCCCCCACACAATGAGCAGTTCTTC.

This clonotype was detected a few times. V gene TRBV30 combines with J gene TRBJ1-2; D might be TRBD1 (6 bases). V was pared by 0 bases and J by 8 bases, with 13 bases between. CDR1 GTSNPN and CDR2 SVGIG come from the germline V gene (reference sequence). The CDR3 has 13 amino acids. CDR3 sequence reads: CAWSVRQASGYTF. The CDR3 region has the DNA TGTGCCTGGAGTGTACGACAGGCTTCGGGCTACACCTTC.

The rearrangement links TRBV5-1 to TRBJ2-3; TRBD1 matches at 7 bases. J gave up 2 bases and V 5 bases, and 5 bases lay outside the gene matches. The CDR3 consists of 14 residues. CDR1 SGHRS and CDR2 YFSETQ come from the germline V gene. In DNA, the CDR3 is TGCGCCAGCAGAACAGGGGAGAACACAGATACGCAGTATTTT. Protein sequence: CASRTGENTDTQYF.

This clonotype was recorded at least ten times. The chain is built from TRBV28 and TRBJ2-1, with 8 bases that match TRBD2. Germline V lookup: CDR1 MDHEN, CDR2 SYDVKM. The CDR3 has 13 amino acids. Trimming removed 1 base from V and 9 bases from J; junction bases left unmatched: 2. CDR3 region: CASSLLRGGEQFF. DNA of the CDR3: TGTGCCAGCAGTTTATTACGGGGGGGTGAGCAGTTCTTC.

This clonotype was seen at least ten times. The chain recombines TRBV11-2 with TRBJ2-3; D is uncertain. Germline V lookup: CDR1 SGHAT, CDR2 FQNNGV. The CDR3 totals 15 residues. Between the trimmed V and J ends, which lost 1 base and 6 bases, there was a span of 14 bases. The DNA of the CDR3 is TGTGCCAGCAGCTTAGGGCCTAGTTCATCCGATACGCAGTATTTT. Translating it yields CASSLGPSSSDTQYF.

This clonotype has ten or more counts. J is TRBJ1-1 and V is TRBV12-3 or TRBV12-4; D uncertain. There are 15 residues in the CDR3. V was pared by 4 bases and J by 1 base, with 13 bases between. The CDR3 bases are TGTGCCAGCAGTTCCTTTCCCGCGGGGAACACTGAAGCTTTCTTT. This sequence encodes CASSSFPAGNTEAFF.

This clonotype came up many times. CDR3 coding DNA: TGTGCCAGCAGTTACGACAGCGGGGCAGAGACCCAGTACTTC. This codes for CASSYDSGAETQYF. The chain joins TRBV6-5 to TRBJ2-5, with 7 bases fitting TRBD2. The germline V gene encodes CDR1 MNHEY and CDR2 SVGAGI. This CDR3 has 14 amino acids. Germline trimming cut 2 bases from V and 4 bases from J; bases unmatched to any gene: 4.

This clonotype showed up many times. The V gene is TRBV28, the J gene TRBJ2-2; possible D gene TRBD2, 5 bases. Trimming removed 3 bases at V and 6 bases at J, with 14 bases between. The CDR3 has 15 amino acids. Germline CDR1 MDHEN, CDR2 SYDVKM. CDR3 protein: CASSFGGSAAGELFF. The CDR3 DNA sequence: TGTGCCAGCAGTTTCGGCGGGTCCGCTGCCGGGGAGCTGTTTTTT. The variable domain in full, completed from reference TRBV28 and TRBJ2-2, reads DVKVTQSSRYLVKRTGEKVFLECVQDMDHENMFWYRQDPGLGLRLIYFSYDVKMKEKGDIPEGYSVSREKKERFSLILESASTNQTSMYLCASSFGGSAAGELFFGEGSRLTVL.

CDR3 residues: CASSPLESPISNEQFF. The DNA of the CDR3 is TGTGCCAGCTCACCACTCGAGTCCCCAATTTCGAATGAGCAGTTCTTC. V gene TRBV18 combines with J gene TRBJ2-1; D not resolved. Germline CDR1 and CDR2: KGHSH and LQKENI. With 1 base removed from V and 7 bases from J, the gap between germline ends came to 17 bases. The length of the CDR3 is 16 residues.

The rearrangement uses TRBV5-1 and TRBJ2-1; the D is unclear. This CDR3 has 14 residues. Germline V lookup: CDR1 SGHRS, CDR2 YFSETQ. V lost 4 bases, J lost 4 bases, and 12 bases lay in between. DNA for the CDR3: TGCGCCAGCAGCCCGGATATAGGGTACAATGAGCAGTTCTTC. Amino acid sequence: CASSPDIGYNEQFF.

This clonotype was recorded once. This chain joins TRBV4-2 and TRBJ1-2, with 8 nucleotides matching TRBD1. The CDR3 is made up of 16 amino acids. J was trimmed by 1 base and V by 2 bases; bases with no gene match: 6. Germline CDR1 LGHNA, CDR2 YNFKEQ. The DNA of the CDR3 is TGTGCCAGCAGCCAACCGGACAGGGATCATAACTATGGCTACACCTTC. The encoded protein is CASSQPDRDHNYGYTF.

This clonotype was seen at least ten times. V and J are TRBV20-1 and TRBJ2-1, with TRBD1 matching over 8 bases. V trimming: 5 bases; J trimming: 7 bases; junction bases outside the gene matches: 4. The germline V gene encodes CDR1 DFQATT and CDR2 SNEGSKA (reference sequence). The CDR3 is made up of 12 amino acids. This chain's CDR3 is CSAARTGNEQFF. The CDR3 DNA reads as TGCAGTGCTGCCAGGACAGGGAATGAGCAGTTCTTC.